This entry concerns a single TCR beta chain. The CDR3 is 14 amino acids. V gave up 3 bases and J gave up 7 bases, with 15 bases separating them. These data are taken from a study of blood T cells in healthy people across ages. Combining a sample-barcoded 5' primer with a J-beta primer mix, a second PCR ran for roughly 6 to 12 cycles. TCRdb passed the 5' RACE reads through MiXCR, listing each CDR3 protein once. In the table there are a few hundred thousand distinct CDR3 sequences, about 52% of which are singletons. Sequenced: blood. The chain carries TRBV12-3 or TRBV12-4 and TRBJ1-2; D not certain. This TCR was sampled from a man aged 60 to 75 in good health. CDR3 in amino acids: CASSFSLDLGGYTF. The CDR3 DNA follows: TGTGCCAGCAGTTTTTCCCTCGACCTCGGTGGCTACACCTTC.